This T cell receptor (beta chain) came from a study of T cell changes during pregnancy in multiple sclerosis. Per germline, CDR1 SGHRS and CDR2 YFSETQ. The CDR3 length is 18 residues. Trimming took 1 base from V and 0 from J, leaving 19 bases between them. Here immunoSEQ multiplex PCR was the method, and the copy in TCRdb shows in-frame clones only, minus some. The sample gives 10,000 to 13,000 clones, approximately 90% of which show up once; approximately 5.1% is in the top ten. This specimen consisted of CD8+ T cells from peripheral blood mononuclear cells, obtained in the first trimester of pregnancy. The receptor comes from a female donor in good health, enrolled as a control in a pregnancy study. The chain links TRBV5-1 to TRBJ1-1; no clear D. The CDR3 reads CASSLQLVKNTMNTEAFF. CDR3 in DNA: TGCGCCAGCAGCTTGCAGTTGGTCAAAAATACGATGAACACTGAAGCTTTCTTT.